The rows below give T cell receptor beta chains drawn from one sample of a study of T cell responses to AZD1222 COVID-19 vaccine. Produced via immunoSEQ multiplex PCR; TCRdb's table is partial and in-frame only. The data contain fewer than 150,000 clones, over 85% of them seen just once; the ten biggest clones take up under 3.5%. Source: peripheral blood, taken on day 0 of AZD1222 vaccination. These receptor sequences come from an adult in good health. CDR3s include the opening cysteine and the closing phenylalanine or tryptophan.

J gene	V gene	CDR3 protein
TRBJ2-7	TRBV13	CASSLGSSESYEQYF
TRBJ1-2	TRBV7-9	CASSPTANYGYTF
TRBJ2-3	TRBV19	CASRQGGTDTQYF
TRBJ1-4	TRBV27	CASSWLGGKLFF
TRBJ1-4	TRBV5-6	CASSLAGQLNEKLFF
TRBJ1-3	TRBV9	CASSTHQGDTIYF
TRBJ1-3	TRBV7-8	CASSLETHSYSGNTIYF
TRBJ2-5	TRBV6-2/TRBV6-3	CASSPSSGTQYF
TRBJ2-4	TRBV19	CASSPGATKNIQYF
TRBJ1-4	TRBV19	CASSPQTGVGEKLFF
TRBJ2-1	TRBV5-1	CASSLGTGGVHEQFF
TRBJ1-2	TRBV28	CASSYSNYGYTF
TRBJ2-3	TRBV28	CASSRDSFTDTQYF
TRBJ1-2	TRBV28	CASKEGTGGGYGYTF
TRBJ1-2	TRBV5-5	CASSLGGQQNYGYTF
TRBJ1-1	TRBV5-1	CASSLDAANTEAFF
TRBJ1-5	TRBV21-1	CASSNRPDSINQPQHF
TRBJ1-3	TRBV28	CASSSAGWKNTIYF
TRBJ2-2	TRBV6-5	CASSRAATGELFF
TRBJ2-4	TRBV5-1	CASSTSGRLNIQYF
TRBJ1-6	TRBV27	CAARTGYDSPLHF
TRBJ1-2	TRBV29-1	CSVSDRVDGYTF
TRBJ2-1	TRBV9	CASTPSAGTNSYNEQFF